Listed here is a single T cell receptor (beta chain). Its specificity is unknown. TCRdb reprocessed the 5' RACE reads with MiXCR, giving one entry per CDR3 protein. The sample contains some 140,000 distinct CDR3 sequences, roughly a sixth of which appear only once. These data are taken from a study of CD8 T cells in ankylosing spondylitis. General observations from the study: Seemingly characteristic of ankylosing spondylitis blood was a TCR beta motif consisting of several highly homologous variants. Certain motif variants had earlier appeared in reactive arthritis synovial fluid and blood.

CDR3 length equals 11 residues. The V and J ends lost 3 bases and 8 bases respectively, with 5 bases between them. Germline lookup yields CDR1 SGHAT and CDR2 FQNNGV. The sequence derives from a male donor with ankylosing spondylitis. The chain joins TRBV11-2 to TRBJ2-1; D not resolved. The specimen was blood, either unsorted or a sorted T cell fraction (not recorded which). DNA of the CDR3: TGTGCCAGCAGCTTGGTCTATGAGCAGTTCTTC. Translated, it gives CASSLVYEQFF.